Given below is one TCR beta chain in context. Its antigen is undetermined. The CDR3 extends over 14 amino acids. The V gene lost 6 bases and the J gene lost 6 bases, with 17 bases spanning the gap. Per the germline V gene, CDR1 is SQVTM and CDR2 is ANQGSEA. The data were obtained in a study of shared clonotypes between healthy human individuals. The wider study: Each donor's CD8 memory used one plate, CD8 naive two, each CD4 subset three. Study-wide findings and caveats: Even with large depth, rarefaction showed that sorted-subset sequencing was incomplete.

The naive CD8 population came from CD45RO-negative cells selected for CCR7, without terminally differentiated effector memory CD45RA+ cells. Here immunoSEQ multiplex PCR was the method, and the copy in TCRdb shows in-frame clones only, minus some. The sample records about 2 million clones, just under 95% being singletons. This chain uses TRBV29-1 with TRBJ2-2, with D perhaps being TRBD1 or TRBD2 (5 bases each). This clonotype was obtained from a man between 18 and 35 years old in good health. Sequencing used naive CD8+ T cells sorted from blood. The CDR3 sequence: CSVLGGRGAGELFF. The CDR3 DNA follows: TGCAGCGTCCTCGGAGGAAGAGGGGCCGGGGAGCTGTTTTTT.